This record concerns one T cell receptor (beta chain) sequence. Its cognate antigen is unknown. These data are taken from a study of neurological immune-mediated disorders. Findings of the study overall: Subjects shared no identical expanded-clone CDR3 amino acid sequences, suggesting private TCR-beta repertoires in all groups. HTLV-1-associated myelopathy showed the most TCR clonal expansion; multiple sclerosis the least, below healthy controls.

TCRdb ran MiXCR on the 5' RACE reads and lists one entry per CDR3 protein. There are about 66,000 distinct CDR3 sequences in the sample; 3.4% occur only once, and about 4% lies in the top ten. The receptor was isolated from a middle-aged man with multiple sclerosis. Sequencing was carried out using PBMCs.

The CDR3 loop reads CASSPTNTEAFF. In DNA form, the CDR3 reads TGTGCCAGCAGCCCGACGAACACTGAAGCTTTCTTT. The chain has TRBV5-5 and TRBJ1-1; D unclear. Trimming removed 4 bases from V and 1 base from J, with 5 bases in between. CDR1 is SGHKS and CDR2 is YYEKEE in the germline V gene (reference sequence). The CDR3 spans 12 residues. Filled out from reference TRBV5-5 and TRBJ1-1, the complete variable domain reads DAGVTQSPTHLIKTRGQQVTLRCSPISGHKSVSWYQQVLGQGPQFIFQYYEKEERGRGNFPDRFSARQFPNYSSELNVNALLLGDSALYLCASSPTNTEAFFGQGTRLTVV.